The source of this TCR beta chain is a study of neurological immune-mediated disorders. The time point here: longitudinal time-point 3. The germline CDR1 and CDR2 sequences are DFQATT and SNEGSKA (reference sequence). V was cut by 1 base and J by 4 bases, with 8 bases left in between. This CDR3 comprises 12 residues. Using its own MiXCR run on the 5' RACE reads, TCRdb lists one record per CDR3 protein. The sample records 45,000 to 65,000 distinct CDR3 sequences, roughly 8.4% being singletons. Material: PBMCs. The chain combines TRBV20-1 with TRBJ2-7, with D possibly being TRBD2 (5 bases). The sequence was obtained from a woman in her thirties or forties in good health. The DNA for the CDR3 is TGCAGTGCTAGAGGTACTAGTTACGAGCAGTACTTC. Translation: CSARGTSYEQYF.